What follows are 10 T cell receptor beta chains derived from one specimen sequenced in a study of T cells after yellow fever vaccination. TCRdb re-called the 5' RACE reads with MiXCR, one entry per CDR3 protein. The sample carries 300,000 to 400,000 distinct CDR3 sequences, roughly 7.5% recorded once. This sample comprised PBMCs, obtained roughly 47 days after the first yellow fever vaccination. Receptor source: a man younger than 30 who received the YFV17D yellow fever vaccine.

This clonotype was seen more than once but under ten times. The J gene is TRBJ2-7, the V gene TRBV12-3 or TRBV12-4, with TRBD1 matching 7 bases. There are 15 residues in the CDR3. The trim removed 3 bases at V and 5 bases at J, leaving 10 bases unmatched. Written as DNA, the CDR3 is TGTGCCAGCAGTTTCGACAGGGTTGGAGGCAACGAGCAGTACTTC. Protein: CASSFDRVGGNEQYF.

The CDR3 sequence is CASSQGFLGDTQYF. The CDR3 DNA sequence: TGTGCCAGCAGCCAGGGGTTCCTGGGGGATACGCAGTATTTT. The V call is TRBV3-1, the J call TRBJ2-3; D is unclear. The germline CDR1 and CDR2 sequences are LGHDT and YNNKEL (reference sequence). The CDR3 runs 14 residues. Trimming took off 3 bases at V and 6 bases at J, with 13 bases between the two ends.

This clonotype is labeled medium-sized. The genes are TRBV12-3 or TRBV12-4 and TRBJ1-2; no definite D call. V lost 6 bases, J lost 7 bases, and 15 bases lay in between. CDR3 size: 13 residues. For the CDR3, the DNA is TGTGCCAGCAGCCAAAACCCCCCCGGTGGCTACACCTTC. Translation: CASSQNPPGGYTF.

The rearrangement joins TRBV20-1 to TRBJ1-6; a possible D gene is TRBD1 (5 bases). The ends were cut back, 3 bases at V and 19 bases at J, with 16 bases in the middle. Germline lookup yields CDR1 DFQATT and CDR2 SNEGSKA (reference sequence). This CDR3 has 11 residues. CDR3: CSASLLSGVHF. The CDR3 nucleotides read TGCAGTGCTAGTTTATTGTCGGGGGTTCACTTT.

The V call is TRBV7-2, the J call TRBJ2-3, with D possibly TRBD2 on 5 matching bases. Deletions cut 6 bases from V and 2 bases from J, with 15 bases between. The CDR3 is 15 amino acids. Germline values: CDR1 SGHTA, CDR2 FQGNSA. Here the CDR3 DNA reads TGTGCCAGCAGTCAAGGACCAGCGGACACAGATACGCAGTATTTT. Amino acid sequence: CASSQGPADTDTQYF.

This clonotype showed up just a few times. The rearrangement links TRBV5-1 to TRBJ2-3; D is unclear. The length of the CDR3 is 16 residues. CDR1 SGHRS and CDR2 YFSETQ come from the germline V gene. V shed 0 bases and J shed 0 bases, with 11 bases lying between them. CDR3 nucleotide sequence: TGCGCCAGCAGCTTGGGCCTAGTGGGAAGCACAGATACGCAGTATTTT. It is translated as CASSLGLVGSTDTQYF.

This rearrangement joins TRBV20-1 to TRBJ2-2, with D perhaps matching TRBD1 (6 bases). CDR1 is DFQATT and CDR2 is SNEGSKA in the germline V gene (reference sequence). The CDR3 is made up of 14 amino acids. Trimming pared 1 base from V and 2 bases from J, leaving 8 bases between. The CDR3 region is CSARGTVNTGELFF. The CDR3 DNA reads TGCAGTGCTAGAGGGACAGTTAACACCGGGGAGCTGTTTTTT.

A single count supports this clonotype. The chain links TRBV12-3 or TRBV12-4 to TRBJ2-6; 11 nucleotides line up with TRBD1. The CDR3 has 20 amino acids. Germline trimming cut 0 bases from V and 0 bases from J; bases unmatched to any gene: 7. CDR3 residues: CASSLASGTGGYSGANVLTF. The CDR3 DNA is TGTGCCAGCAGTTTAGCCTCCGGGACAGGGGGTTACTCTGGGGCCAACGTCCTGACTTTC.

This clonotype was found a few times. The CDR3 here is CASSQGFVATDTQYF. The CDR3 nucleotides read TGTGCCAGCAGCCAAGGTTTCGTGGCCACAGATACGCAGTATTTT. The V gene is TRBV3-1, the J gene TRBJ2-3; D is uncertain. The V end was cut by 1 base, the J end by 2 bases, with 10 bases between. This CDR3 comprises 15 residues. Looked up from germline, CDR1 is LGHDT and CDR2 is YNNKEL (reference sequence).

The V and J genes are TRBV12-3 or TRBV12-4 and TRBJ1-1, with 8 positions matching TRBD1. With 3 bases clipped from V and 0 bases from J, the junction kept 6 bases outside the gene matches. The length of the CDR3 is 16 residues. The CDR3 reads CASSFWDRPLNTEAFF. The CDR3 DNA sequence: TGTGCCAGCAGTTTTTGGGACAGGCCCCTGAACACTGAAGCTTTCTTT.